Sequencing of this TCR beta chain was carried out in a study of early T cells in non-severe SARS-CoV-2 infection. Study context: Chains from this unsorted whole-blood bulk RNA could not be paired.

MiXCR, run by TCRdb on the 5' RACE reads, gives a single entry per CDR3 protein. The table shows some 77,000 distinct CDR3 sequences, with about 9.6% occurring only once. The CDR3 is 14 amino acids. J gave up 2 bases and V 6 bases, and 6 bases lay outside the gene matches. The germline gives CDR1 SNHLY, CDR2 FYNNEI. This clonotype was observed at least ten times. The origin of this receptor is an adult who was a healthcare worker with PCR-confirmed SARS-CoV-2 infection or an uninfected control (not recorded which). The chain links TRBV2 to TRBJ1-2, with 7 bases that match TRBD1. Sequenced: whole blood. The CDR3 nucleotides are TGTGCCAGCAGAAGGGAGGGGGCCAACTATGGCTACACCTTC. It is translated as CASRREGANYGYTF.